This record looks at one TCR beta chain sequence and its context. CDR1 is DFQATT, CDR2 SNEGSKA, per germline (reference sequence). The CDR3 spans 10 residues. The data are from a study of blood T cell repertoires in COVID-19. Seattle patients were enrolled during active infection and followed longitudinally. Profiling relied on immunoSEQ multiplex PCR, and the TCRdb table lists in-frame clones only, not all of them. The sample contains about 170,000 clones, about 83% of which appear only once. V usage is TRBV20-1 and J usage is TRBJ2-3; 7 nucleotides align to TRBD2. What was sequenced was peripheral blood. The source of this sequence is a woman aged 80 or older with COVID-19, enrolled during active disease. The CDR3 DNA sequence: TGCGCACTAGCGAGAGATACGCAGTATTTT. Translation gives CALARDTQYF.